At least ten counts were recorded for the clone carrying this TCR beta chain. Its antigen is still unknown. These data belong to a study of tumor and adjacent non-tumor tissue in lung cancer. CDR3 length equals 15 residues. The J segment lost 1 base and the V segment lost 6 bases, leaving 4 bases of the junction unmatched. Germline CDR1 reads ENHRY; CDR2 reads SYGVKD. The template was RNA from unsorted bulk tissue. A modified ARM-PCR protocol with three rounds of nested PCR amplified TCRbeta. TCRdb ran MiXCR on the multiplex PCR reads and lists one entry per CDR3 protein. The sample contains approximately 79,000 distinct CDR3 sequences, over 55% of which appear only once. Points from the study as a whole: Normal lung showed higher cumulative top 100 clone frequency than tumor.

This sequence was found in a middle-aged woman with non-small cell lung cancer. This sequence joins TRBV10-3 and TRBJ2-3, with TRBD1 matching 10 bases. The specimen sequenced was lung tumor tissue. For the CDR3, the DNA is TGTGCCATCAGGGGGGACAGGGGTGGCACAGATACGCAGTATTTT. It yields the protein CAIRGDRGGTDTQYF.